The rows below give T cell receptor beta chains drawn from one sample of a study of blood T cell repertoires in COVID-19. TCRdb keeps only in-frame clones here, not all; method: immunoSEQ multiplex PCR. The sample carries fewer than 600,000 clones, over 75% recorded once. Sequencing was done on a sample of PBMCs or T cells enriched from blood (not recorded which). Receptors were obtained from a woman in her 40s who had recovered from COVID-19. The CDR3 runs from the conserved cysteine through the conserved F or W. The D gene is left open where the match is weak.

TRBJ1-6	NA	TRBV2	TGTGCCAGCAGTCAGGACACTTATAATTCACCCCTCCACTTT	CASSQDTYNSPLHF
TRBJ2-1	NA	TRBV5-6	TGTGCCAGCAGCTCCGGGGCCTACAATGAGCAGTTCTTC	CASSSGAYNEQFF
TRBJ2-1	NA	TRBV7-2	TGTGCCAGCAGCTTAGTGAGCAGGGCTGAGCAGTTCTTC	CASSLVSRAEQFF
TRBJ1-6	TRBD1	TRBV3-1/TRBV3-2	TGTGCCAGCAGCCTCTACAGGGGTAATTCACCCCTCCACTTT	CASSLYRGNSPLHF
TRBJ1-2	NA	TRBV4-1	TGCGCCAGCAGCCAAGAAGTGCAGGGTGGTGGCTACACCTTC	CASSQEVQGGGYTF
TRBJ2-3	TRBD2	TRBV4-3	TGCGCCAGCAGCCAGTCTAGCGGGGGAAGCACAGATACGCAGTATTTT	CASSQSSGGSTDTQYF
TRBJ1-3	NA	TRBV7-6	TGTGCCAGCAGCTTAGCCGGGACATCTGGAAACACCATATATTTT	CASSLAGTSGNTIYF
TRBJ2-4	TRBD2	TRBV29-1	TGCAGCGTTTCGCCGGGACTAGCAAGTAACATTCAGTACTTC	CSVSPGLASNIQYF
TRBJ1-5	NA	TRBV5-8	TGTGCCAGCAGCTTGGGGACACCAATTGGGAGCAATCAGCCCCAGCATTTT	CASSLGTPIGSNQPQHF
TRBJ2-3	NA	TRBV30	TGTGCCTGGAGTGTACTCTACACAGATACGCAGTATTTT	CAWSVLYTDTQYF